This is a list of T cell receptor beta chains from one sample in a study of T cell repertoires in cytomegalovirus infection. MiXCR was run by TCRdb on the reads, yielding one entry per CDR3 protein. The repertoire consists of approximately 340,000 distinct CDR3 sequences, with 25% to 30% occurring once and the leading ten covering over 15%. Their antigens remain unidentified. The sample was cultured PBMCs, taken from culture after CMV antigen stimulation. The receptors come from a human donor in good health (CMV status not recorded). Some clones in this sample may be carry-over from other donors' samples. Each CDR3 is given with its conserved first and last residue.

TRBV19	TRBJ1-2	CASSRGRGDGYTF
TRBV13	TRBJ1-4	CASSATRDTHEKLFF
TRBV28	TRBJ1-6	CASSLWRGVNNSPLHF
TRBV7-4	TRBJ2-1	CASSPGAGPGKQFF
TRBV7-6	TRBJ1-6	CASSSKQGAAYNSPLHF
TRBV6-5	TRBJ1-5	CASDRANQPQHF
TRBV3-1	TRBJ2-7	CASSQATEYEQYF
TRBV29-1	TRBJ1-4	CSPRRKLMANEKLFF
TRBV27	TRBJ1-5	CASSVQGSNQPQHF
TRBV7-6	TRBJ1-2	CASSWGTGEYGYTF
TRBV7-3	TRBJ2-7	CASRPTGAHEQYF
TRBV2	TRBJ1-1	CASSEVGDITEAFF
TRBV28	TRBJ2-2	CASSLWPTPGTGELFF
TRBV7-2	TRBJ1-5	CASSLPGGSNQPQHF
TRBV6-1	TRBJ2-3	CASSKLVRDTQYF
TRBV28	TRBJ2-5	CASTLGQMVETQYF
TRBV7-8	TRBJ1-4	CASSIQGATEKLFF
TRBV12-3/TRBV12-4	TRBJ1-4	CASSPSDRGEKLFF
TRBV7-8	TRBJ2-3	CASSLFRTSTDTQYF
TRBV28	TRBJ2-3	CASSLGQAAGDTQYF
TRBV12-3/TRBV12-4	TRBJ2-2	CASSFVAGDLANTGELFF
TRBV20-1	TRBJ2-1	CSATRPNEQFF
TRBV11-2	TRBJ1-5	CASSLDGISNQPQHF
TRBV19	TRBJ1-6	CASSREISYNSPLHF